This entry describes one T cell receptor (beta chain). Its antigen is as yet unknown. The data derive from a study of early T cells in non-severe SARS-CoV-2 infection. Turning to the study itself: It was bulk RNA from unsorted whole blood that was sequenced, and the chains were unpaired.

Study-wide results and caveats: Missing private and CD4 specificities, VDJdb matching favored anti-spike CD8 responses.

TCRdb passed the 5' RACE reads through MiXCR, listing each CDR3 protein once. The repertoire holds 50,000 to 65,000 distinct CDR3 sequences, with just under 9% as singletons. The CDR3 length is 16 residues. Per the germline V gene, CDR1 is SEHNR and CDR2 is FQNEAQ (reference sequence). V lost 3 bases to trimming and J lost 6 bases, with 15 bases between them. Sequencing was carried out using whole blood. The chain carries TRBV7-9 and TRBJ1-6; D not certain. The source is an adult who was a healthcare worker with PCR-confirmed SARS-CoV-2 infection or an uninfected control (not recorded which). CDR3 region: CASSFVAGSGNSPLHF. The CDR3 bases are TGTGCCAGCAGCTTTGTCGCAGGATCGGGTAATTCACCCCTCCACTTT.